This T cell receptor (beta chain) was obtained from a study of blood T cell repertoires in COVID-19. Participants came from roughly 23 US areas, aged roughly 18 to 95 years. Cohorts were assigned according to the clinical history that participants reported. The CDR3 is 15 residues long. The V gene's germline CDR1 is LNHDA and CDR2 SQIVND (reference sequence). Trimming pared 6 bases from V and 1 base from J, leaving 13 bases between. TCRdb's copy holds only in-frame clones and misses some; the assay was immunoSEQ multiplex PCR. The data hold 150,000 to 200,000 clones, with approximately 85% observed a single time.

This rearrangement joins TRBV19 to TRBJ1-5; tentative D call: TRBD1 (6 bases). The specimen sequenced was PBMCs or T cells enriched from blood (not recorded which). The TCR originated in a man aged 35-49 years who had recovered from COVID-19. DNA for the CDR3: TGTGCCAGTAGCCTAGGACAGAGGAGCAATCAGCCCCAGCATTTT. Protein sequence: CASSLGQRSNQPQHF.